Listed here is a single T cell receptor beta chain. Its antigen is not known. Each CDR3 protein gets one entry after TCRdb re-called the reads with MiXCR. The table lists roughly 69,000 distinct CDR3 sequences, 20% to 25% of them singletons. The data belong to a study of T cell repertoires in cytomegalovirus infection. For the study at large: Researchers turned to recently identified HLA-C-restricted CMV epitopes as well as well-studied HLA-B-restricted ones. Public TCR beta signatures marked donors with CMV infection and the matching HLA. Study outcomes and limitations: HLA-C-restricted, CMV-specific TCR beta clonotypes were dominant ex vivo.

Germline CDR1 reads MGHRA; CDR2 reads YSYEKL. V lost 1 base and J lost 2, with 18 bases in between. The CDR3 has 18 residues. This chain uses TRBV4-1 with TRBJ1-5; D is uncertain. The specimen comprised CD8+ T cells from cultured PBMCs, sampled from culture after CMV antigen stimulation. The origin of this receptor is a human donor in good health (CMV status not recorded). Some clones in this sample may be carry-over from other donors' samples. The CDR3 nucleotides read TGCGCCAGCAGCCAAGGTCATCATGTCAATCCGGGCAATCAGCCCCAGCATTTT. Residues: CASSQGHHVNPGNQPQHF.